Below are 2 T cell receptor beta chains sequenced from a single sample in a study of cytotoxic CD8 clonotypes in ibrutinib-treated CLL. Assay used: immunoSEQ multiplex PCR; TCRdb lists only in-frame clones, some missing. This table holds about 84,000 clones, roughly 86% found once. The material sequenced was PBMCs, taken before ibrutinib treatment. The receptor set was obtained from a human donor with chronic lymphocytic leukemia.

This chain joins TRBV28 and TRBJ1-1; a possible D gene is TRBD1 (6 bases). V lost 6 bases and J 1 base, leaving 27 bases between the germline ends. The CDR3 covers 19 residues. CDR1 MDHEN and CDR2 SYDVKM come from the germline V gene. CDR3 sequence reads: CASSTPGGGAKGWNTEAFF. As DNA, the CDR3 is TGTGCCAGCAGCACCCCTGGGGGCGGGGCCAAAGGGTGGAACACTGAAGCTTTCTTT.

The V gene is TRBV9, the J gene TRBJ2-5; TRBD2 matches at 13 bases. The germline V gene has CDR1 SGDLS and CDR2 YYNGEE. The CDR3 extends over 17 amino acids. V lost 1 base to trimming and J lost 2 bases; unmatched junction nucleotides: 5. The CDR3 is CASSVFTGLAGQETQYF. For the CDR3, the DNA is TGTGCCAGCAGCGTATTCACGGGACTAGCGGGACAAGAGACCCAGTACTTC.